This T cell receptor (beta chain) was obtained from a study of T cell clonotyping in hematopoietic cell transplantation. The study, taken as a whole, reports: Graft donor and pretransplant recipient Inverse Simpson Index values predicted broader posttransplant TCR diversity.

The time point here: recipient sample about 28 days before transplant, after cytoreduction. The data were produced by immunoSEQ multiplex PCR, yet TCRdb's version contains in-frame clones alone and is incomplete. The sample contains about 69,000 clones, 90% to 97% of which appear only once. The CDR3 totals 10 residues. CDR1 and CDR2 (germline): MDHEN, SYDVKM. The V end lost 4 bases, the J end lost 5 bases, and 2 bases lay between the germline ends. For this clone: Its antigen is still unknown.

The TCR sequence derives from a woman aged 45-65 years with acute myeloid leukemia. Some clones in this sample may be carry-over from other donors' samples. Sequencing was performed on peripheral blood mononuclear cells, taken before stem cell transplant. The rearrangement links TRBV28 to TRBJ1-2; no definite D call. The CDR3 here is CASSYYGYTF. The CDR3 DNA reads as TGTGCCAGCAGTTATTATGGCTACACCTTC.